The 21 T cell receptor beta chains listed next were all sequenced from one sample in a study of blood T cells in healthy people across ages. A second PCR of roughly 7 to 11 cycles used a sample-barcoded 5' primer and a J-beta primer mix. TCRdb analysed the 5' RACE reads with MiXCR anew, one entry per CDR3 protein. The data hold around 2 million distinct CDR3 sequences, with more than 35% observed a single time. The material sequenced was blood. All receptors come from a human donor in good health.

The V gene is TRBV20-1, the J gene TRBJ2-3; D not certain. The CDR3 consists of 16 residues. The ends were cut back, 8 bases at V and 2 bases at J, with 23 bases in the middle. Germline lookup yields CDR1 DFQATT and CDR2 SNEGSKA (reference sequence). The CDR3: CSLPALGYTSTDTQYF. CDR3 coding DNA: TGCAGTCTGCCAGCCTTGGGGTACACATCCACAGATACGCAGTATTTT.

The V call is TRBV7-8, the J call TRBJ2-2; 7 positions agree with TRBD1. The germline CDR1 and CDR2 sequences are SGHVS and FQNEAQ. The CDR3 extends over 18 amino acids. The V gene end was trimmed by 1 base and the J gene end by 4 bases; junction bases not matched to a gene: 12. The CDR3 here is CASSLDRGPRGTTGELFF. In nucleotides, the CDR3 is TGTGCCAGCAGCTTAGACAGGGGCCCACGCGGTACCACCGGGGAGCTGTTTTTT.

This clonotype came up once. The rearrangement uses TRBV20-1 and TRBJ1-2, with D unclear. The CDR3 has 11 residues. CDR1 is DFQATT, CDR2 SNEGSKA, per germline (reference sequence). V lost 7 bases, J lost 4 bases, and 10 bases lay in between. CDR3 residues: CSVNLVYGYTF. For the CDR3, the DNA is TGCAGTGTCAATCTAGTCTATGGCTACACCTTC.

V is TRBV20-1 and J is TRBJ1-4; no clear D. V dropped 6 bases and J dropped 8 bases, with 13 bases sitting between them. The germline V gene encodes CDR1 DFQATT and CDR2 SNEGSKA (reference sequence). CDR3 size: 12 residues. CDR3 DNA sequence: TGCAGTGCAGCGGACCTCAGGGAAAAACTGTTTTTT. Translating it yields CSAADLREKLFF.

Remarks on this clonotype: The germline gene is not matched at one end of the junction; a read error may be the cause. The gene calls are TRBV12-5 and TRBJ2-3; 7 positions match TRBD2. There are 15 residues in the CDR3. The germline V gene has CDR1 LGHNT and CDR2 FRNRAP. The CDR3 DNA sequence: TGTGTTAGTGGTTTGGACCGGGACTACACAGATACGCAGTATTTT. Amino acid sequence: CVSGLDRDYTDTQYF.

V is TRBV15 and J is TRBJ2-5; maybe TRBD1 (6 bases). V lost 0 bases and J 11 bases, leaving 16 bases between the germline ends. Germline CDR1 LNHNV, CDR2 YYDKDF (reference sequence). The CDR3 contains 14 residues. The CDR3 loop is CATSRDLDSNEQYF. The CDR3 DNA sequence: TGTGCCACCAGCAGAGATCTGGACAGCAATGAGCAGTACTTC.

This clonotype has only a few counts. The chain recombines TRBV5-1 with TRBJ2-1, with TRBD2 identical over 8 bases. CDR3 size: 15 residues. The J segment lost 6 bases and the V segment lost 4 bases, leaving 9 bases of the junction unmatched. The germline V gene encodes CDR1 SGHRS and CDR2 YFSETQ. The CDR3 nucleotides are TGCGCCAGCAGCCCCCGGGTAGCGGGACTCAATGAGCAGTTCTTC. It is translated as CASSPRVAGLNEQFF.

As to this clonotype: A much larger clone differs from this one at a single base, so this may be a read error. V usage is TRBV15 and J usage is TRBJ2-7; 8 bases map to TRBD1. Per germline, CDR1 LNHNV and CDR2 YYDKDF (reference sequence). Trimming cost V 0 bases and J 7 bases; bases outside gene matches: 17. The CDR3 has 18 amino acids. Here the CDR3 DNA reads TGTGCCACCAGCAGAGATCCCCCGGGACAGGCCTGGGACAATGAGCAGTACTTC. As protein: CATSRDPPGQAWDNEQYF.

This chain uses TRBV4-1 with TRBJ2-7; possibly TRBD1 or TRBD2 for D (5 bases each). The end of the DNA fits TRBJ2-4 better, so the J call may be wrong. The CDR3 is 15 amino acids. Germline V lookup: CDR1 MGHRA, CDR2 YSYEKL. The CDR3 sequence is CASSQPGPEKDIQYF. The CDR3 region has the DNA TGCGCCAGCAGCCAACCGGGACCAGAGAAAGACATTCAGTACTTC.

The chain combines TRBV7-2 with TRBJ2-3; 11 positions agree with TRBD1. Germline V gene sequence: CDR1 SGHTA, CDR2 FQGNSA. The CDR3 totals 14 residues. Trimming removed 5 bases from V and 8 bases from J; junction bases left unmatched: 6. In DNA, the CDR3 is TGTGCCAGCAGCCCGGGACAGGGGGTTGGTACGCAGTATTTT. Translated: CASSPGQGVGTQYF.

There are a few counts of this clonotype. This sequence joins TRBV5-1 and TRBJ2-1; unclear D gene. The germline CDR1 and CDR2 sequences are SGHRS and YFSETQ. Trimming pared 3 bases from V and 4 bases from J, leaving 17 bases between. This CDR3 contains 16 residues. As DNA, the CDR3 is TGCGCCAGCAGCTACCCGGTGGGCTACAGTTACAATGAGCAGTTCTTC. Translation: CASSYPVGYSYNEQFF.

This clonotype was detected a few times. V and J are TRBV4-3 and TRBJ1-2, with D perhaps matching TRBD1 (5 bases). The CDR3 sequence is 15 residues long. Germline CDR1 is LGHNA and CDR2 is YSLEER. V was shortened by 0 bases and J by 4 bases, with 12 bases between the two germline ends. Written as DNA, the CDR3 is TGCGCCAGCAGCCAAGATCAAGGGGCAGGCTATGGCTACACCTTC. Encoded protein: CASSQDQGAGYGYTF.

This clonotype was counted once. This chain uses TRBV28 with TRBJ2-1, with D hard to call. CDR3 length: 20 residues. The germline V gene encodes CDR1 MDHEN and CDR2 SYDVKM. Trimming removed 3 bases from V and 3 bases from J, with 27 bases in between. DNA for the CDR3: TGTGCCAGCAGTTTCCCGAAACTAACATCCCCCCGAAAACTCTACAATGAGCAGTTCTTC. This encodes CASSFPKLTSPRKLYNEQFF.

This sequence joins TRBV10-3 and TRBJ1-2; 7 bases align to TRBD1. The V segment lost 6 bases and the J segment 7 bases; nucleotides outside the gene matches: 8. This CDR3 spans 13 amino acids. In germline, CDR1 is ENHRY, CDR2 SYGVKD. The CDR3, as DNA: TGTGCCATCAGCGAAGACAGGGATGTTGGCTACACCTTC. Its translation: CAISEDRDVGYTF.

This clonotype was picked up a small number of times. The V and J genes are TRBV6-2 or TRBV6-3 and TRBJ2-7; weak D call: TRBD2 (6 bases). Germline-derived CDR1 and CDR2 are MNHEY and SVGEGT. V was pared by 7 bases and J by 3 bases, with 16 bases between. The CDR3 consists of 14 residues. For the CDR3, the DNA is TGTGCCAGCACAAAGGCGGGGTTGATCTACGAGCAGTACTTC. This sequence encodes CASTKAGLIYEQYF.

The chain carries TRBV30 and TRBJ2-3; D call uncertain. The CDR3 length is 13 residues. V gave up 5 bases and J gave up 4 bases, with 13 bases separating them. The germline gives CDR1 GTSNPN, CDR2 SVGIG (reference sequence). CDR3 DNA: TGTGCCTGGTCGGGCCAGGTCGCAGATACGCAGTATTTT. It specifies CAWSGQVADTQYF.

The chain couples TRBV7-2 to TRBJ2-1, with 8 bases fitting TRBD1. The CDR3 sequence is 13 residues long. In germline, CDR1 is SGHTA, CDR2 FQGNSA. V trimming: 1 base; J trimming: 15 bases; junction bases outside the gene matches: 8. CDR3 nucleotides: TGTGCCAGCAGCTTAGACAGGGGGTACTTGGGGTTCTTC. Encoded protein: CASSLDRGYLGFF.

This clonotype was recorded many times. The chain recombines TRBV7-8 with TRBJ2-1; 14 positions match TRBD2. V was clipped by 4 bases and J by 10 bases; unmatched bases: 6. Germline V gene data show CDR1 as SGHVS and CDR2 as FQNEAQ. The CDR3 runs 15 residues. This CDR3 is CASSSLGLAGEEQFF. The CDR3 nucleotides are TGTGCCAGCAGCTCCCTGGGACTAGCGGGGGAGGAGCAGTTCTTC.

CDR3 region: CSASDRRLAKNIQYF. The CDR3 region has the DNA TGCAGTGCTTCGGACCGTCGACTAGCCAAAAACATTCAGTACTTC. The rearrangement uses TRBV20-1 and TRBJ2-4, with D hard to call. There are 15 residues in the CDR3. The V end lost 5 bases, the J end lost 0 bases, and 14 bases lay between the germline ends. Looked up from germline, CDR1 is DFQATT and CDR2 is SNEGSKA (reference sequence).

The rearrangement joins TRBV27 to TRBJ2-1; 7 bases map to TRBD2. V gave up 4 bases and J gave up 3 bases; unmatched junction bases: 9. The CDR3 extends over 16 amino acids. CDR1 and CDR2 (germline): MNHEY, SMNVEV (reference sequence). In DNA form, the CDR3 reads TGTGCCAGCAGTTATTCTGCGGGGGAATTCTACAATGAGCAGTTCTTC. Protein sequence: CASSYSAGEFYNEQFF.

The sample holds a few counts of this clonotype. The gene calls are TRBV20-1 and TRBJ2-5; D is unclear. This CDR3 is 14 amino acids long. V lost 1 base, J lost 2 bases, and 11 bases lay in between. CDR1 and CDR2 from the germline V gene are DFQATT and SNEGSKA (reference sequence). This chain's CDR3 is CSARGSSEQETQYF. CDR3 DNA: TGCAGTGCTAGAGGTTCGTCAGAACAAGAGACCCAGTACTTC.